This is a list of T cell receptor beta chains from one sample in a study of T cell repertoires in cytomegalovirus infection. TCRdb itself ran the reads through MiXCR, one entry per CDR3 protein. The data show around 89,000 distinct CDR3 sequences, 25% to 35% seen once. Which antigens these TCRs recognize remains unknown. Specimen: CD8+ T cells from cultured PBMCs, collected from culture after CMV antigen stimulation. All receptors derive from a human donor in good health (CMV status not recorded). Some clones in this sample may be carry-over from other donors' samples. The CDR3 runs from the conserved cysteine through the conserved F or W.

j_call v_call cdr3_aa
TRBJ2-1 TRBV5-4 CASRLDSYNEQFF
TRBJ2-5 TRBV12-5 CASGPLGLGETQYF
TRBJ2-1 TRBV20-1 CSASGQVYNEQFF
TRBJ2-3 TRBV12-3/TRBV12-4 CASSPLAGGGDTQYF
TRBJ1-2 TRBV2 CASSPRTDNYGYTF
TRBJ1-5 TRBV12-3/TRBV12-4 CASSLNFGGNQPQHF
TRBJ1-3 TRBV3-1 CASSLDSNSGNTIYF
TRBJ2-1 TRBV3-1 CASSQPGYHNEQFF
TRBJ1-5 TRBV20-1 CSAIGGSNQPQHF
TRBJ2-7 TRBV5-3 CASRSHSSYEQYF
TRBJ2-6 TRBV12-3/TRBV12-4 CASTGPGTGGSGANVLTF
TRBJ1-5 TRBV29-1 CSAMNGYGNQPQHF
TRBJ2-2 TRBV7-8 CASSLGSPGYSTGELFF
TRBJ2-5 TRBV28 CASSRDRLYSGAGFVETQYF
TRBJ2-1 TRBV7-8 CASSYSSGGIYNAQFF
TRBJ1-4 TRBV7-6 CASSPDRTNEKLFF
TRBJ2-3 TRBV7-8 CASSLADERFGVPDTQYF
TRBJ2-7 TRBV9 CASSSRLGDSYEQYF
TRBJ2-1 TRBV5-1 CASLGDRESKQFF
TRBJ2-5 TRBV7-4 CASSLPPWETQYF
TRBJ1-1 TRBV7-8 CASSFSPGLNTEAFF
TRBJ2-3 TRBV7-6 CASSFILGDRGQTDTQYF
TRBJ1-4 TRBV7-9 CASSPQTSVVEKLFF
TRBJ2-3 TRBV12-3/TRBV12-4 CASSPSGSTDTQYF
TRBJ1-6 TRBV20-1 CSARDRGPSSYNSPLHF
TRBJ2-5 TRBV27 CASSLSMGGLETQYF
TRBJ2-1 TRBV7-8 CASSPLAASSYNEQFF
TRBJ1-5 TRBV2 CASMGEVGQPQHF
TRBJ2-1 TRBV20-1 CSARPLWAGGYNEQFF
TRBJ2-5 TRBV24-1 CATSDLRGAETQYF
TRBJ2-7 TRBV4-2 CASSQGGEGWQYF
TRBJ1-1 TRBV5-8 CASSGGTVTEAFF
TRBJ1-6 TRBV28 CASSFPRRGGRSSPLHF